A single sample is the source of the 5 T cell receptor beta chains below, sequenced in a study of graft-versus-host responses after intestinal transplantation. Their cognate antigens are unknown. TCRdb's table, derived via immunoSEQ multiplex PCR, lists solely in-frame clones and lacks some. Among approximately 49,000 clones listed, around 96% were seen once. This specimen consisted of unstimulated CD8+ T cells sorted from spleen or lymph node cells, obtained before transplant. The receptors were gathered from a human donor who was the organ donor for an intestinal transplant.

The rearrangement uses TRBV7-9 and TRBJ2-7; D is ambiguous. The CDR3 loop spans 12 amino acids. Germline V lookup: CDR1 SEHNR, CDR2 FQNEAQ (reference sequence). V lost 6 bases and J lost 3, with 9 bases in between. The CDR3 region is CASSREDYEQYF. CDR3 DNA: TGTGCCAGCAGTCGTGAGGACTACGAGCAGTACTTC.

The chain joins TRBV9 to TRBJ1-3; D possibly corresponds to TRBD1 (5 bases). V shed 0 bases and J shed 4 bases, with 11 bases lying between them. Germline V gene lookup returns CDR1 SGDLS and CDR2 YYNGEE. CDR3 length: 15 amino acids. For the CDR3, the DNA is TGTGCCAGCAGCGTAGCTAGCGGGACCGGAAACACCATATATTTT. Translated: CASSVASGTGNTIYF.

The gene calls are TRBV30 and TRBJ2-7; D is perhaps TRBD2 (7 bases). The CDR3 runs to 13 residues. The V end lost 2 bases, the J end lost 3 bases, and 11 bases lay between the germline ends. Germline loops: CDR1 GTSNPN, CDR2 SVGIG (reference sequence). In DNA, the CDR3 is TGTGCCTGGAGTTGGGGAGGGGGCTACGAGCAGTACTTC. Encoded protein: CAWSWGGGYEQYF. Together with reference TRBV30 and TRBJ2-7, the CDR3 gives the full variable domain: SQTIHQWPATLVQPVGSPLSLECTVEGTSNPNLYWYRQAAGRGLQLLFYSVGIGQISSEVPQNLSASRPQDRQFILSSKKLLLSDSGFYLCAWSWGGGYEQYFGPGTRLTVT.

The genes are TRBV19 and TRBJ1-5, with 7 bases lining up with TRBD1. The V gene's germline CDR1 is LNHDA and CDR2 SQIVND (reference sequence). The CDR3 has 15 residues. With 5 bases clipped from V and 3 bases from J, the junction kept 7 bases outside the gene matches. For the CDR3, the DNA is TGTGCCAGTAGTGGGGACAGAGAGTACAATCAGCCCCAGCATTTT. The encoded protein is CASSGDREYNQPQHF.

The rearrangement uses TRBV9 and TRBJ1-2, with a weak D call TRBD1 (5 bases). The V gene lost 2 bases and the J gene lost 4 bases, with 21 bases spanning the gap. Germline V lookup: CDR1 SGDLS, CDR2 YYNGEE. The CDR3 has 17 residues. CDR3 sequence reads: CASSVGNPGGDPYGYTF. The CDR3 DNA sequence: TGTGCCAGCAGCGTCGGGAACCCCGGGGGGGATCCCTATGGCTACACCTTC. The full variable domain, in which reference TRBV9 and TRBJ1-2 provide the parts outside the CDR3, is DSGVTQTPKHLITATGQRVTLRCSPRSGDLSVYWYQQSLDQGLQFLIQYYNGEERAKGNILERFSAQQFPDLHSELNLSSLELGDSALYFCASSVGNPGGDPYGYTFGSGTRLTVV.